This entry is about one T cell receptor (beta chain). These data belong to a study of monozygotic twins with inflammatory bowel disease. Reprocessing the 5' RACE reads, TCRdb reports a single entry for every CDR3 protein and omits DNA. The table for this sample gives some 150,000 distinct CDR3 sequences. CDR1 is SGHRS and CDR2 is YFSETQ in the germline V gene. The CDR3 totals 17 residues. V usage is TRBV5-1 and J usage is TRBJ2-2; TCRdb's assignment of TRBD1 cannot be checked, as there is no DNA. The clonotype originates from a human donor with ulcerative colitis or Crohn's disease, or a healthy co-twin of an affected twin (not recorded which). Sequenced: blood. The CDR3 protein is CASSPSPDSANTGELFF.